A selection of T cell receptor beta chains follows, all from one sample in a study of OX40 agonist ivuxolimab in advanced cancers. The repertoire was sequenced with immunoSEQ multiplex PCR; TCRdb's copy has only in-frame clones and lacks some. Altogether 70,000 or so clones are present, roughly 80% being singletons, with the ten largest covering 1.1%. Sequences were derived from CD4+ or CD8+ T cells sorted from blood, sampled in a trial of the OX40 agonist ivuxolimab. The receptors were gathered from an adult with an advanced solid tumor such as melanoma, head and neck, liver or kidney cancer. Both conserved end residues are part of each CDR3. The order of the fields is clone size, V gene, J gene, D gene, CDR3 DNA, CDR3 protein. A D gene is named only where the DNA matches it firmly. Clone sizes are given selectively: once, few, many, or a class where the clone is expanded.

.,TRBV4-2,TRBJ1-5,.,TGTGCCAGCAGCCTGTCGTTGGGGGCTCAGCCCCAGCATTTT,CASSLSLGAQPQHF
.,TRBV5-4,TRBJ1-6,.,TGTGCCAGCAGCCTGGACAGTATCAATTCACCCCTCCACTTT,CASSLDSINSPLHF
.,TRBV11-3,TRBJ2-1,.,TGTGCCAGCAGCTTAGGCGGACGTAATGAGCAGTTCTTC,CASSLGGRNEQFF
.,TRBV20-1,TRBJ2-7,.,TGCAGTGCTAGCTACTTCGGGGAGCAGTACTTC,CSASYFGEQYF
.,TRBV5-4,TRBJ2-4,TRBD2,TGTGCCAGCAGCCTAGCGGGGGGAGGGGACAAAAACATTCAGTACTTC,CASSLAGGGDKNIQYF
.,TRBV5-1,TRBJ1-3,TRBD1,TGCGCCAGCAGCCCGGGGACAGGGCGCGGAAACACCATATATTTT,CASSPGTGRGNTIYF
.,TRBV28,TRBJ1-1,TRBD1,TGTGCCAGCAGTTTAAGACAGGGGTCAAAGGAAGCTTTCTTT,CASSLRQGSKEAFF
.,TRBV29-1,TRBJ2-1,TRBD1,TGCAGCGTTACAGGGGTCGGGTTCAATGAGCAGTTCTTC,CSVTGVGFNEQFF
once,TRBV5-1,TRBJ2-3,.,TGCGCCAGCAGCGGCCAGGACGCTAGCACAGATACGCAGTATTTT,CASSGQDASTDTQYF
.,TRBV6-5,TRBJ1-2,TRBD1,TGTGCCAGCAGTCGGACAGGGGACTATGGCTACACCTTC,CASSRTGDYGYTF
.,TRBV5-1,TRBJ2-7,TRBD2,TGCGCCAGCAGCTTGGATGCGACTAGCGGGGTTAGGTCCTACGAGCAGTACTTC,CASSLDATSGVRSYEQYF
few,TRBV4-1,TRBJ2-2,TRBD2,TGCGCCAGCAGCCAGGGTCTGGGACTAGCGGCCGGGGAGCTGTTTTTT,CASSQGLGLAAGELFF
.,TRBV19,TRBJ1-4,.,TGTGCCAGTAGTATAGATTCTGTTGACCCCACCGTGGTGTTTTTT,CASSIDSVDPTVVFF
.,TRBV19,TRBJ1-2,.,TGTGCCAGTAGTATAGGAGTAGGAGCTGGCTACACCTTC,CASSIGVGAGYTF
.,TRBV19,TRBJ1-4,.,TGTGCCAGTAGAGATCACAGGGCTGGGACTAATGAAAAACTGTTTTTT,CASRDHRAGTNEKLFF
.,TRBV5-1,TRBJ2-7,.,TGCGCCAGCAGCTTGGACAGTCCCTACGAGCAGTACTTC,CASSLDSPYEQYF
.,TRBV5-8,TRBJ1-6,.,TGTGCCAGCAGCTTTTATAATTCACCCCTCCACTTT,CASSFYNSPLHF
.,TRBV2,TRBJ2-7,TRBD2,TGTGCCAGCAGCGGACTAGCGGGGAAGGGCGAGCAGTACTTC,CASSGLAGKGEQYF
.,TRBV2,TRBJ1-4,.,TGTGCCAGCAGTGCACTACCTGCAACTAATGAAAAACTGTTTTTT,CASSALPATNEKLFF
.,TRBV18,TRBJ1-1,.,TGTGCCAGCTCATCCAGGGGAGGGGGAAACACTGAAGCTTTCTTT,CASSSRGGGNTEAFF
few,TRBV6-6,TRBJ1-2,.,TGTGCCAGCAGTCTCGGGGAGGGGTATGGCTACACCTTC,CASSLGEGYGYTF
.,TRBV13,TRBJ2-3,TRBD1,TGTGCCAGCAGTCTCCAACAGGGGGCTAGCACAGATACGCAGTATTTT,CASSLQQGASTDTQYF
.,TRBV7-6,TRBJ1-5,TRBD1,TGTGCCAGCAGCTTAGGCCCTCAGGGGGCTGCTCAGCCCCAGCATTTT,CASSLGPQGAAQPQHF
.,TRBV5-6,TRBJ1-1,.,TGTGCCAGCAGCTTGGTCGCCCCAGGGGACACTGAAGCTTTCTTT,CASSLVAPGDTEAFF
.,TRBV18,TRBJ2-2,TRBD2,TGTGCCAGCTCAGGACTAGCGGGGGGACCGAACACCGGGGAGCTGTTTTTT,CASSGLAGGPNTGELFF
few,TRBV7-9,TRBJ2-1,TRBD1,TGTGCCAGCAGCTTTGGGACAGGGAAGAATGAGCAGTTCTTC,CASSFGTGKNEQFF
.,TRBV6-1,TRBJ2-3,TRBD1,TGTGCCAGCCTCCGGGACAGGGCTGAAGATACGCAGTATTTT,CASLRDRAEDTQYF
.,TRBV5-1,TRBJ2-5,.,TGCGCCAGCAGCCCCGGTGTGCAGACAATGCAAGAGACCCAGTACTTC,CASSPGVQTMQETQYF
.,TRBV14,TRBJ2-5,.,TGTGCCAGCAGCCACAAAGAGACCCAGTACTTC,CASSHKETQYF
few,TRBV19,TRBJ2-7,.,TGTGCCAGTAGTATCTCCGCCAGGGCCACCGAGCAGTACTTC,CASSISARATEQYF
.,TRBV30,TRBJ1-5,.,TGTGCCTGGTCGCCAAGCAATCAGCCCCAGCATTTT,CAWSPSNQPQHF